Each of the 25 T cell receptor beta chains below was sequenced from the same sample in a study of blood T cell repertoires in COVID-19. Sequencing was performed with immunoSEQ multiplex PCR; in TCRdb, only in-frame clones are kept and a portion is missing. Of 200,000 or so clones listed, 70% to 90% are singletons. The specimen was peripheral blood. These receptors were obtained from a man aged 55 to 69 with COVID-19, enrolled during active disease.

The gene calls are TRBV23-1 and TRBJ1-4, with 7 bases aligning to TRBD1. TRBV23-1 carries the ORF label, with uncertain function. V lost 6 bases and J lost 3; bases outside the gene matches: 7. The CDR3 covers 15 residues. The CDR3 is CASRDPDRSNEKLFF. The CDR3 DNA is TGCGCCAGCAGGGATCCGGACAGGTCTAATGAAAAACTGTTTTTT.

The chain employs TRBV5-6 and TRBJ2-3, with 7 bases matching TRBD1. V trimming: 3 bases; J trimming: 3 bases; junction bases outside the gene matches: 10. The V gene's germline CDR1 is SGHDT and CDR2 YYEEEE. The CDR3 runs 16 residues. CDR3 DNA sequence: TGTGCCAGCAGCTCCCTCGGGACAGAAGGAACAGATACGCAGTATTTT. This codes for CASSSLGTEGTDTQYF.

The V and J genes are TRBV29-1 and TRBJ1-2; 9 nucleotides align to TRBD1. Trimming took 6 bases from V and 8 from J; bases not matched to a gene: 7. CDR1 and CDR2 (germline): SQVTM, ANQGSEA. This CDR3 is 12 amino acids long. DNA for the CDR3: TGCAGCGTGGGACAGGGACTGGAGGGCTACACCTTC. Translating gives CSVGQGLEGYTF.

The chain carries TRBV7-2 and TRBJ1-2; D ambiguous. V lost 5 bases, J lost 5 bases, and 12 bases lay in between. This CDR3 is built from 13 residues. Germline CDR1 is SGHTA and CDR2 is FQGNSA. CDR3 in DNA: TGTGCCAGCAGCCTACTTTCGGGGTATGGCTACACCTTC. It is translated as CASSLLSGYGYTF.

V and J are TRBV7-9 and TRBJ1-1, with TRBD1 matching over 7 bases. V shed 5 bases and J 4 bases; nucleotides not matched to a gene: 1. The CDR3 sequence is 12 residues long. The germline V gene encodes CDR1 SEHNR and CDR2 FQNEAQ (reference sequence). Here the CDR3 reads CASSTGATEAFF. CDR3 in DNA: TGTGCCAGCAGCACAGGGGCCACTGAAGCTTTCTTT.

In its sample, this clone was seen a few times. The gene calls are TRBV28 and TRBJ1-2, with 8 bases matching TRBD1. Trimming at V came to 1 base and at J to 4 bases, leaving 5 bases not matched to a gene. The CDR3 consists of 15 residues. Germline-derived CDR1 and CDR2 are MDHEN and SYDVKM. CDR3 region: CASSLLDRDVYGYTF. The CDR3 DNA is TGTGCCAGCAGTTTATTGGACAGGGACGTCTATGGCTACACCTTC.

For the CDR3, the DNA is TGTGCCAGCAGTGATAGGACAGGATATGAAAAACTGTTTTTT. Protein product: CASSDRTGYEKLFF. The chain has TRBV2 and TRBJ1-4; 7 positions match TRBD1. CDR3 size: 14 residues. Looked up from germline, CDR1 is SNHLY and CDR2 is FYNNEI. The V segment lost 3 bases and the J segment 6 bases; nucleotides outside the gene matches: 4.

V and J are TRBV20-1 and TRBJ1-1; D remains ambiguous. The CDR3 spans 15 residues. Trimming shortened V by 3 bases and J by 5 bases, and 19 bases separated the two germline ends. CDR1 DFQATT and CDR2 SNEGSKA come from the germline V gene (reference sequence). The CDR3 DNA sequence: TGCAGTGCTAGTGTATTTGAGGGCGAGATGACTGAAGCTTTCTTT. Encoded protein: CSASVFEGEMTEAFF.

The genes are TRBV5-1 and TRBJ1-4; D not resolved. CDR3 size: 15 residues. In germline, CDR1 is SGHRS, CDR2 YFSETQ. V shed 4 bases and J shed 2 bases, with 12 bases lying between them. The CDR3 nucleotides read TGCGCCAGCAGCCCTACCGGGTCCACTAATGAAAAACTGTTTTTT. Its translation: CASSPTGSTNEKLFF.

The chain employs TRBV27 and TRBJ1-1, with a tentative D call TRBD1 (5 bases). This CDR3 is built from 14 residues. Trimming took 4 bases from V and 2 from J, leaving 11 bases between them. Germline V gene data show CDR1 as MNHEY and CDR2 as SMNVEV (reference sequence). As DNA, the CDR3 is TGTGCCAGCAGTTCCACAGGAAGAAACACTGAAGCTTTCTTT. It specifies CASSSTGRNTEAFF.

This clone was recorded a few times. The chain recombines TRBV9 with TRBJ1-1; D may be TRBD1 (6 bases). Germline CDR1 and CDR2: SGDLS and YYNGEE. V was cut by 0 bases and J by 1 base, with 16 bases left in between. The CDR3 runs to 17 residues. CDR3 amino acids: CASSVAPQGAGNTEAFF. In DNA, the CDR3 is TGTGCCAGCAGCGTAGCTCCACAGGGAGCAGGGAACACTGAAGCTTTCTTT.

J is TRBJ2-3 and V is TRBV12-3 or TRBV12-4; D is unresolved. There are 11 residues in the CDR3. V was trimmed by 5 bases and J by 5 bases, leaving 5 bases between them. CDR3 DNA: TGTGCCAGCAGTCCAAAAGATACGCAGTATTTT. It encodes CASSPKDTQYF.

The CDR3 sequence is CATSDRVRNYGYTF. The DNA of the CDR3 is TGTGCCACCAGTGACCGGGTTCGGAACTATGGCTACACCTTC. The chain carries TRBV24-1 and TRBJ1-2; no definite D call. V was shortened by 4 bases and J by 2 bases, with 10 bases between the two germline ends. From germline, CDR1 is KGHDR and CDR2 SFDVKD. This CDR3 is built from 14 residues.

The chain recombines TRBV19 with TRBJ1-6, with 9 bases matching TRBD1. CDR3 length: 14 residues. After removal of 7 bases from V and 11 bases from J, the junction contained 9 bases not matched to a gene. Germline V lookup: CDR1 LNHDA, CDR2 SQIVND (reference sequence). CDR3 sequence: CASNVDRGSAPLHF. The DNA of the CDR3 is TGTGCCAGTAATGTGGACAGGGGCTCAGCACCCCTCCACTTT.

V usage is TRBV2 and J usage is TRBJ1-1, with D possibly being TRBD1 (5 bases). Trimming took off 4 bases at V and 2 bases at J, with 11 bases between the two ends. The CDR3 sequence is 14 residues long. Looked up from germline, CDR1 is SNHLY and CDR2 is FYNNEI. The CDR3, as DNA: TGTGCCAGCAGTGCCACACGGACAAACACTGAAGCTTTCTTT. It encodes CASSATRTNTEAFF.

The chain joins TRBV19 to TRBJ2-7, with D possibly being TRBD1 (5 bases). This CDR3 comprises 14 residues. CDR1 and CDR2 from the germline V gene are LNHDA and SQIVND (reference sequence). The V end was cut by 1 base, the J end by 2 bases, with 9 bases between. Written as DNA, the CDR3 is TGTGCCAGTAGTATAGGCCAGGGTACCTACGAGCAGTACTTC. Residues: CASSIGQGTYEQYF.

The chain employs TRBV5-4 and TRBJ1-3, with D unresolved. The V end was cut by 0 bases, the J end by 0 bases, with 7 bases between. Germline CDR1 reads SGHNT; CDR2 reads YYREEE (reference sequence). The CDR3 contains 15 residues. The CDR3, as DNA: TGTGCCAGCAGCTTGGACGGTCTCTCTGGAAACACCATATATTTT. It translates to CASSLDGLSGNTIYF.

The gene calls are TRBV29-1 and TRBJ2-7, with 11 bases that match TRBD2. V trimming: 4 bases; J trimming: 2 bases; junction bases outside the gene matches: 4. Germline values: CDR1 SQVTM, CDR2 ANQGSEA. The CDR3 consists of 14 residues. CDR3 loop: CSVARTSGPYEQYF. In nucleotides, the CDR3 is TGCAGCGTTGCGCGGACTAGCGGGCCCTACGAGCAGTACTTC.

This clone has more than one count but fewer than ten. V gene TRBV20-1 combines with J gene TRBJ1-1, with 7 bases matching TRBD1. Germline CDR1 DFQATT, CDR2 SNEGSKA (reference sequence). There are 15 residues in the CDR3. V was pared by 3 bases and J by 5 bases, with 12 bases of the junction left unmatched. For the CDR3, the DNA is TGCAGTGCTAGTGTCCTTGCAGGGGGAGCGACTGAAGCTTTCTTT. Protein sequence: CSASVLAGGATEAFF.

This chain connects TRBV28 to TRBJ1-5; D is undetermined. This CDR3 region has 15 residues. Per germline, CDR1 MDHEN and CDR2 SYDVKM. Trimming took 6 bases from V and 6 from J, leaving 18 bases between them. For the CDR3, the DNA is TGTGCCAGCAGCTACAAGCTCCGGGGAGGTCAGCCCCAGCATTTT. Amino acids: CASSYKLRGGQPQHF.

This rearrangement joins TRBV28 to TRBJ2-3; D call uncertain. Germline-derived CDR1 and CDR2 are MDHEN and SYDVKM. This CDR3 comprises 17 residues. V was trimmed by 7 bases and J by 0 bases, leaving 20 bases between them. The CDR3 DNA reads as TGTGCCAGCACCCCCTGGCTCAGCGCACCTAGCACAGATACGCAGTATTTT. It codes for CASTPWLSAPSTDTQYF.

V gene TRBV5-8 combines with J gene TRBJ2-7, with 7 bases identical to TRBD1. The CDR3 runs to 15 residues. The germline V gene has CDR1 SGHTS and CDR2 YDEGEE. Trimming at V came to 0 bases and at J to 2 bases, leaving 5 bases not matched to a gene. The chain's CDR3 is CASSLGPDRAYEQYF. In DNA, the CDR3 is TGTGCCAGCAGCTTGGGGCCAGACAGGGCCTACGAGCAGTACTTC.

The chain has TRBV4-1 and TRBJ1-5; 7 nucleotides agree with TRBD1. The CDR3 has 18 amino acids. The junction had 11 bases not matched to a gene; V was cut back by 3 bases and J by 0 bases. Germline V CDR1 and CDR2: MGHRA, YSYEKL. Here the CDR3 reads CASSQAGQLRYSNQPQHF. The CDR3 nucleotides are TGCGCCAGCAGCCAGGCGGGACAGCTTAGATATAGCAATCAGCCCCAGCATTTT.

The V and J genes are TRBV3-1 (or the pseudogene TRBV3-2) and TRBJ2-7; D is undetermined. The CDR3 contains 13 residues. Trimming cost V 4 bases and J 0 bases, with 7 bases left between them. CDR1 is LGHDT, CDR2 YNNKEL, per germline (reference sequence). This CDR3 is CASSPFSSYEQYF. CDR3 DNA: TGTGCCAGCAGCCCCTTTAGCTCCTACGAGCAGTACTTC.

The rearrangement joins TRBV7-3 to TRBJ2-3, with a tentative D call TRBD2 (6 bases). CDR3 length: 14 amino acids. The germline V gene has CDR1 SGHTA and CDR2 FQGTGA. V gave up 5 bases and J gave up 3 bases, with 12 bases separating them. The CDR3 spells CASSNGAGTDTQYF. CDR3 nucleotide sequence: TGTGCCAGCAGCAACGGGGCGGGGACAGATACGCAGTATTTT. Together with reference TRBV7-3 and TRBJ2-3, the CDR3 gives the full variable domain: GAGVSQTPSNKVTEKGKYVELRCDPISGHTALYWYRQSLGQGPEFLIYFQGTGAADDSGLPNDRFFAVRPEGSVSTLKIQRTERGDSAVYLCASSNGAGTDTQYFGPGTRLTVL.